This T cell receptor beta chain was profiled in a study of blood T cell repertoires in COVID-19. Study-wide background: The origin of the acute and convalescent COVID-19 samples was the United States, Italy and Spain.

Data came from immunoSEQ multiplex PCR; TCRdb stores just in-frame clones and leaves some out. This sample has some 250,000 clones, with roughly 84% found just once. The CDR3 is made up of 13 amino acids. V was cut by 3 bases and J by 1 base, with 4 bases left in between. Per the germline V gene, CDR1 is SGHRS and CDR2 is YFSETQ. This TCR was recovered from a woman under 30 with acute or convalescent COVID-19. This chain uses TRBV5-1 with TRBJ2-2, with D uncertain. Sample: peripheral blood. The CDR3 spells CASSSENTGELFF. The CDR3 region has the DNA TGCGCCAGCAGCTCAGAGAACACCGGGGAGCTGTTTTTT. The full variable domain, completed using reference TRBV5-1 and TRBJ2-2, is KAGVTQTPRYLIKTRGQQVTLSCSPISGHRSVSWYQQTPGQGLQFLFEYFSETQRNKGNFPGRFSGRQFSNSRSEMNVSTLELGDSALYLCASSSENTGELFFGEGSRLTVL.